Each of the 14 T cell receptor beta chains below was sequenced from the same sample in a study of CD8 T cells in ankylosing spondylitis. One entry per CDR3 protein results from TCRdb running MiXCR on the 5' RACE reads. The data show 130,000 or so distinct CDR3 sequences, approximately 6.8% seen once. The material sequenced was blood, either unsorted or a sorted T cell fraction (not recorded which). The receptors were gathered from a male donor with ankylosing spondylitis or in good health (not recorded which).

This clonotype was counted many times. This chain uses TRBV20-1 with TRBJ1-1; 8 bases match TRBD1. The CDR3 consists of 12 residues. Germline V gene data show CDR1 as DFQATT and CDR2 as SNEGSKA (reference sequence). Germline trimming cut 6 bases from V and 7 bases from J; bases unmatched to any gene: 7. Here the CDR3 DNA reads TGCAGTGCCACGGACAGGGAGGTTGAAGCTTTCTTT. Protein product: CSATDREVEAFF.

This clonotype was detected many times. The CDR3 DNA is TGCAGCGTTGAAAACAGGGCTTACTCCTACGAGCAGTACTTC. This gives the protein CSVENRAYSYEQYF. The chain employs TRBV29-1 and TRBJ2-7; tentatively, D is TRBD1 (6 bases). V was pared by 2 bases and J by 0 bases, with 11 bases between. This CDR3 is 14 amino acids long. The V gene's germline CDR1 is SQVTM and CDR2 ANQGSEA.

The chain joins TRBV18 to TRBJ1-2; D might be TRBD1 (6 bases). Trimming shortened V by 8 bases and J by 3 bases, and 13 bases separated the two germline ends. The CDR3 loop spans 13 amino acids. Looked up from germline, CDR1 is KGHSH and CDR2 is LQKENI. CDR3 sequence reads: CASHGGLDYGYTF. DNA of the CDR3: TGTGCCAGCCACGGGGGGCTTGACTATGGCTACACCTTC.

This clonotype was recorded many times. This chain links TRBV10-3 with TRBJ2-6; the D is unclear. This CDR3 contains 14 residues. Between the trimmed V and J ends, which lost 4 bases and 3 bases, there was a span of 7 bases. The germline V gene encodes CDR1 ENHRY and CDR2 SYGVKD. CDR3 protein: CAISVGGGANVLTF. The CDR3 DNA follows: TGTGCCATCAGTGTAGGTGGTGGGGCCAACGTCCTGACTTTC.

This clonotype has at least ten counts. The chain has TRBV7-9 and TRBJ2-3; TRBD2 aligns across 8 bases. The junction had 9 bases not matched to a gene; V was cut back by 10 bases and J by 0 bases. The length of the CDR3 is 15 residues. Germline-derived CDR1 and CDR2 are SEHNR and FQNEAQ (reference sequence). Here the CDR3 reads CATSRASGSTDTQYF. The CDR3 DNA sequence: TGTGCCACATCCCGGGCTAGCGGGAGCACAGATACGCAGTATTTT.

The table lists this clonotype with many counts. V is TRBV15 and J is TRBJ2-1, with 13 bases aligning to TRBD2. The germline gives CDR1 LNHNV, CDR2 YYDKDF (reference sequence). With 3 bases clipped from V and 4 bases from J, the junction kept 3 bases outside the gene matches. The CDR3 is 16 amino acids. CDR3 in DNA: TGTGCCACCAGCAGCCGACTAGCGGGGGGATACAATGAGCAGTTCTTC. Translation: CATSSRLAGGYNEQFF.

This clonotype occurred many times. V usage is TRBV5-1 and J usage is TRBJ2-5; no firm D call. This CDR3 has 13 amino acids. Germline CDR1 SGHRS, CDR2 YFSETQ. The V gene lost 0 bases and the J gene lost 3 bases, with 6 bases spanning the gap. The CDR3, as DNA: TGCGCCAGCAGCTTGGGCCTGAAAGAGACCCAGTACTTC. Translating it yields CASSLGLKETQYF.

The chain carries TRBV20-1 and TRBJ2-3, with D possibly being TRBD2 (6 bases). The CDR3 consists of 17 residues. Germline assignment: CDR1 DFQATT and CDR2 SNEGSKA (reference sequence). Trimming cost V 0 bases and J 3 bases, with 19 bases left between them. CDR3 region: CSARDYHSAGRTDTQYF. The DNA for the CDR3 is TGCAGTGCTAGAGATTACCACTCGGCGGGAAGAACAGATACGCAGTATTTT.

This clonotype was detected ten times or more. The chain is built from TRBV5-1 and TRBJ1-4; 8 nucleotides agree with TRBD1. The CDR3 sequence is 13 residues long. V was pared by 3 bases and J by 10 bases, with 5 bases of the junction left unmatched. CDR1 is SGHRS and CDR2 is YFSETQ in the germline V gene. Written as DNA, the CDR3 is TGCGCCAGCAGCTCGGGACAGGAGGGAAAACTGTTTTTT. This translates into CASSSGQEGKLFF.

This clonotype was counted ten times or more. The V and J genes are TRBV20-1 and TRBJ2-3; D is unclear. From germline, CDR1 is DFQATT and CDR2 SNEGSKA (reference sequence). V lost 1 base to trimming and J lost 5 bases, with 13 bases between them. This CDR3 is built from 14 residues. Written as DNA, the CDR3 is TGCAGTGCTAGAGTCGCGGTGGGTGGAGATACGCAGTATTTT. Amino acids: CSARVAVGGDTQYF.

The gene calls are TRBV9 and TRBJ1-3; TRBD1 aligns across 7 bases. Germline lookup yields CDR1 SGDLS and CDR2 YYNGEE. The CDR3 sequence is 12 residues long. The J segment lost 8 bases and the V segment lost 2 bases, leaving 1 base of the junction unmatched. CDR3 in amino acids: CASSVTGDTIYF. CDR3 DNA: TGTGCCAGCAGCGTCACAGGGGACACCATATATTTT.

The sample holds a few counts of this clonotype. The chain recombines TRBV5-1 with TRBJ2-7; 8 nucleotides agree with TRBD2. The CDR3 covers 16 residues. Unmatched junction bases numbered 11, after V lost 6 bases and J lost 0 bases. In germline, CDR1 is SGHRS, CDR2 YFSETQ. The CDR3 protein is CASTPLGGRSSYEQYF. The CDR3, as DNA: TGCGCCAGCACCCCCCTGGGCGGGAGGTCCTCCTACGAGCAGTACTTC.

This clonotype was recorded at least ten times. The rearrangement joins TRBV5-1 to TRBJ1-5; the D is unclear. The CDR3 covers 15 residues. With 1 base removed from V and 2 bases from J, the gap between germline ends came to 10 bases. In germline, CDR1 is SGHRS, CDR2 YFSETQ. The CDR3 DNA reads as TGCGCCAGCAGCTTGCTCGGGTTGGGCAATCAGCCCCAGCATTTT. It is translated as CASSLLGLGNQPQHF.

In its sample, this clonotype was seen many times. The chain has TRBV12-3 or TRBV12-4 and TRBJ2-3; the D gene is possibly TRBD2 (6 bases). Trimming pared 5 bases from V and 4 bases from J, leaving 10 bases between. This CDR3 has 13 residues. CDR3 bases: TGTGCCAGCAGTCTTCCGGGGGCAGATACGCAGTATTTT. Protein: CASSLPGADTQYF.